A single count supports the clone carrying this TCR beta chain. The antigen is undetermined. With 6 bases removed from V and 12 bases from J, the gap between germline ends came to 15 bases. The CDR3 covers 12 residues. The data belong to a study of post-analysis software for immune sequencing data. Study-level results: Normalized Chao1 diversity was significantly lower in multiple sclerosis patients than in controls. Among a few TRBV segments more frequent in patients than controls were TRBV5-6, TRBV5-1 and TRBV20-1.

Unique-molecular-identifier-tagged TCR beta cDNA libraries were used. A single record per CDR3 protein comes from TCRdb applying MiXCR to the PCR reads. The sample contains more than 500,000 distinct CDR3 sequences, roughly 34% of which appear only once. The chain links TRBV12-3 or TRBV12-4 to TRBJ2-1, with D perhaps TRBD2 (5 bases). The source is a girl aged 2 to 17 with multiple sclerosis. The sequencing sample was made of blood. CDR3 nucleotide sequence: TGTGCCAGCAGACCATTCCGGGAAGGGCAGTTCTTC. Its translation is CASRPFREGQFF.